Given below is one TCR beta chain in context. These data come from a study of control samples from healthy donors and cancer patients. The CDR3 length is 14 residues. Trimming removed 4 bases from V and 15 bases from J; junction bases left unmatched: 11. In germline, CDR1 is SGHTA, CDR2 FQGNSA. Sequenced by immunoSEQ multiplex PCR; TCRdb stores in-frame clones only, minus some. Of some 170,000 clones listed, about 95% are singletons. The sequence was obtained from a man in his sixties with colorectal cancer. Sample: PBMCs. This chain uses TRBV7-2 with TRBJ1-4; 10 bases agree with TRBD1. CDR3 loop: CASSSRTGGGVMFF. CDR3 bases: TGTGCCAGCAGCTCCCGGACAGGGGGGGGAGTTATGTTTTTT. Variable domain in full (rest from reference TRBV7-2 and TRBJ1-4): GAGVSQSPSNKVTEKGKDVELRCDPISGHTALYWYRQSLGQGLEFLIYFQGNSAPDKSGLPSDRFSAERTGGSVSTLTIQRTQQEDSAVYLCASSSRTGGGVMFFGSGTQLSVL.